This T cell receptor beta chain is drawn from a study of T-cell memory formation after mild COVID-19. Study-wide results and caveats: Contracting clones from day 15 to 85 had balanced CD4/CD8; later expanders favoured CD4+. Those CD4+ clones that contracted were mainly in CM and EM (CD8+ ones in EMRA).

A 5'RACE reaction primed in the constant segment made cDNA libraries of TCR alpha and TCR beta, and these carried sample barcodes and UMIs. TCRdb independently ran MiXCR on the 5' RACE reads; one entry per CDR3 protein. The sample includes 250,000 to 350,000 distinct CDR3 sequences, about 16% of them seen just once. About this clonotype: The antigen is not known.

CDR1 is SEHNR and CDR2 is FQNEAQ in the germline V gene (reference sequence). The CDR3 loop spans 16 amino acids. V dropped 4 bases and J dropped 1; count of bases not matched to a gene: 7. The source is a man between 18 and 35 years old who had mild COVID-19 (a few samples of this study predate the infection). Cell type and time point are not known. The material sequenced was PBMCs or a T cell subset sorted from them (not recorded which). V and J are TRBV7-9 and TRBJ2-7, with 10 nucleotides matching TRBD2. CDR3 region: CASSSPTSGESYEQYF. The CDR3 DNA is TGTGCCAGCAGCTCGCCAACTAGCGGGGAATCCTACGAGCAGTACTTC.